Sequencing of this TCR beta chain was carried out in a study of human T cells and chemical hapten exposure. General study results and limits: No change in TCRs above 1 in 1000 frequency was produced by DPC sensitization.

This clonotype was seen many times. The antigen is undetermined. Germline V gene lookup returns CDR1 LNHDA and CDR2 SQIVND (reference sequence). Losses at the gene ends were 2 bases for V and 11 bases for J; bases not matched to a gene: 12. The CDR3 has 16 residues. In the library, unique molecular identifiers were attached to individual cDNA molecules. TCRdb reprocessed the reads via MiXCR and lists one record per CDR3 protein. The sample includes around 120,000 distinct CDR3 sequences, less than 10% seen only once; the top ten take 1.4%. Total RNA came from unfractionated whole blood. This chain joins TRBV19 and TRBJ1-6; 7 nucleotides match TRBD1. The sequence was collected from a human donor in good health. Some clones in this sample may be carry-over from other donors' samples. Material: whole blood. The CDR3 nucleotides read TGTGCCAGTAGTATATCTTCCGGACAGGTGTTGCCACCCCTCCACTTT. Amino acid sequence: CASSISSGQVLPPLHF. Based on the CDR3 plus reference TRBV19 and TRBJ1-6, the full variable domain is DGGITQSPKYLFRKEGQNVTLSCEQNLNHDAMYWYRQDPGQGLRLIYYSQIVNDFQKGDIAEGYSVSREKKESFPLTVTSAQKNPTAFYLCASSISSGQVLPPLHFGNGTRLTVT.